These T cell receptor beta chains were read from a single sample in a study of Ad26.COV2.S vaccination and SARS-CoV-2 variants. Data came from immunoSEQ multiplex PCR; TCRdb stores just in-frame clones and leaves some out. The repertoire holds roughly 410,000 clones, with roughly 80% as singletons. The sample consisted of peripheral blood, taken in a trial of Ad26.COV2.S vaccine versus placebo. The source of these receptors is a person aged 18-60 years who received the Ad26.COV2.S COVID-19 vaccine or a placebo. The CDR3 runs from the conserved cysteine through the conserved F or W. D genes are given only for firm matches.

D	V	J	CDR3	DNA
TRBD1	TRBV10-3	TRBJ1-5	CAISEDRDQPQHF	TGTGCCATCAGTGAGGACAGGGATCAGCCCCAGCATTTT
TRBD1	TRBV19	TRBJ1-1	CASSVQGGTEAFF	TGTGCCAGTAGTGTCCAGGGGGGCACTGAAGCTTTCTTT
NA	TRBV4-1	TRBJ1-1	CASSQPQGRDTEAFF	TGCGCCAGCAGCCAACCCCAGGGGCGCGACACTGAAGCTTTCTTT
NA	TRBV2	TRBJ2-5	CASRATGQGGTQYF	TGTGCCAGCAGGGCCACAGGGCAGGGGGGGACCCAGTACTTC
NA	TRBV6-2/TRBV6-3	TRBJ2-3	CASSGFDTQYF	TGTGCCAGCAGCGGATTTGATACGCAGTATTTT
NA	TRBV7-9	TRBJ1-2	CASSYRAYGYTF	TGTGCCAGCAGCTACAGGGCCTATGGCTACACCTTC
TRBD2	TRBV6-2/TRBV6-3	TRBJ2-2	CASSYAGGAGELFF	TGTGCCAGCAGTTACGCGGGAGGGGCCGGGGAGCTGTTTTTT
NA	TRBV11-2	TRBJ2-3	CASSFQVATDTQYF	TGTGCCAGCAGCTTTCAGGTAGCCACAGATACGCAGTATTTT
NA	TRBV27	TRBJ1-1	CASSLYGGVNTEAFF	TGTGCCAGCAGTTTATACGGCGGGGTGAACACTGAAGCTTTCTTT
NA	TRBV9	TRBJ2-7	CASTSGDEQYF	TGTGCCAGCACGAGCGGAGACGAGCAGTACTTC
TRBD1	TRBV4-2	TRBJ1-2	CASSQDGGTGGLYGYTF	TGTGCCAGCAGCCAAGATGGAGGGACAGGGGGCCTCTATGGCTACACCTTC
TRBD1	TRBV11-3	TRBJ2-7	CASRDRVKAGEQYF	TGTGCCAGCCGAGACAGGGTAAAGGCGGGCGAGCAGTACTTC
NA	TRBV4-1	TRBJ1-3	CASSQDYPGRSGNTIYF	TGCGCCAGCAGCCAAGATTACCCAGGGAGATCCGGAAACACCATATATTTT
TRBD2	TRBV30	TRBJ2-7	CAWSKGVFIAGDGYEQYF	TGTGCCTGGAGTAAAGGGGTATTTATAGCGGGAGACGGCTACGAGCAGTACTTC
NA	TRBV7-9	TRBJ1-4	CASSLSTGSNEKLFF	TGTGCCAGCAGCTTGAGTACAGGGTCTAATGAAAAACTGTTTTTT
NA	TRBV4-3	TRBJ1-2	CASSQGFRDFYGYTF	TGCGCCAGCAGCCAGGGGTTCCGAGATTTCTATGGCTACACCTTC
TRBD1	TRBV29-1	TRBJ2-3	CSVTTGGGTDTQYF	TGCAGCGTTACGACAGGGGGGGGAACAGATACGCAGTATTTT
NA	TRBV5-6	TRBJ2-2	CASSTILTGELFF	TGTGCCAGCAGCACTATACTCACCGGGGAGCTGTTTTTT